One sample yielded the 22 T cell receptor beta chains listed below, sequenced in a study of T cell responses to AZD1222 COVID-19 vaccine. Only in-frame clones appear in the TCRdb table, and some are missing; sequencing was by immunoSEQ multiplex PCR. The sample lists 150,000 to 200,000 clones; about nine tenths were seen once. The source material was peripheral blood, sampled on day 0 of MenACWY control vaccination. The origin of the receptors is an adult in good health.

CDR3 sequence reads: CASTVGQGRDYGYTF. CDR3 bases: TGTGCCAGCACCGTGGGACAGGGGAGAGACTATGGCTACACCTTC. The chain employs TRBV28 and TRBJ1-2; 10 bases are a match to TRBD1. V shed 7 bases and J 3 bases; nucleotides not matched to a gene: 8. Germline V lookup: CDR1 MDHEN, CDR2 SYDVKM. The CDR3 length is 15 residues.

The V and J genes are TRBV5-1 and TRBJ1-6; D may be TRBD1 (5 bases). Germline CDR1 SGHRS, CDR2 YFSETQ. With 4 bases removed from V and 6 bases from J, the gap between germline ends came to 5 bases. This CDR3 comprises 12 residues. CDR3 nucleotide sequence: TGCGCCAGCAGCAGGGGTAATTCACCCCTCCACTTT. Protein sequence: CASSRGNSPLHF.

The rearrangement uses TRBV30 and TRBJ1-5; 11 positions agree with TRBD1. With V trimmed by 2 bases and J by 2 bases, 2 bases remained unmatched. CDR3 length: 15 residues. Germline V gene lookup returns CDR1 GTSNPN and CDR2 SVGIG (reference sequence). The chain's CDR3 is CAWSSGQGGNQPQHF. DNA of the CDR3: TGTGCCTGGAGTTCGGGACAGGGGGGCAATCAGCCCCAGCATTTT.

The chain is built from TRBV28 and TRBJ1-3; D is perhaps TRBD1 (6 bases). The CDR3 sequence is 15 residues long. The germline V gene encodes CDR1 MDHEN and CDR2 SYDVKM. Trimming pared 4 bases from V and 0 bases from J, leaving 10 bases between. CDR3: CASSYRANSGNTIYF. Written as DNA, the CDR3 is TGTGCCAGCAGTTACAGGGCCAACTCTGGAAACACCATATATTTT.

This chain connects TRBV6-1 to TRBJ1-5, with D possibly being TRBD1 (5 bases). This CDR3 comprises 14 residues. The ends were cut back, 3 bases at V and 6 bases at J, with 12 bases in the middle. Germline assignment: CDR1 MNHNS and CDR2 SASEGT. CDR3 DNA sequence: TGTGCCAGCAGTGACAGGGATATGGGTCAGCCCCAGCATTTT. Its protein product is CASSDRDMGQPQHF.

This chain uses TRBV24-1 with TRBJ2-3, with a tentative D call TRBD2 (5 bases). The CDR3 loop spans 13 amino acids. Germline V gene data show CDR1 as KGHDR and CDR2 as SFDVKD. Trimming pared 3 bases from V and 5 bases from J, leaving 8 bases between. This chain's CDR3 is CATSDIGGDTQYF. In DNA form, the CDR3 reads TGTGCCACCAGTGATATTGGAGGAGATACGCAGTATTTT.

This sequence joins TRBV28 and TRBJ1-2; D not certain. The germline gives CDR1 MDHEN, CDR2 SYDVKM. Between the trimmed V and J ends, which lost 2 bases and 4 bases, there was a span of 2 bases. The CDR3 loop spans 11 amino acids. CDR3 sequence (DNA): TGTGCCAGCAGTTTAGCCTATGGCTACACCTTC. Protein product: CASSLAYGYTF.

The chain carries TRBV28 and TRBJ1-4, with D uncertain. The germline V gene encodes CDR1 MDHEN and CDR2 SYDVKM. V dropped 1 base and J dropped 8 bases, with 8 bases sitting between them. The CDR3 is 13 residues long. The CDR3 protein is CASSLLQEEKLFF. The CDR3 region has the DNA TGTGCCAGCAGTTTATTGCAGGAAGAAAAACTGTTTTTT. Together with reference TRBV28 and TRBJ1-4, the CDR3 gives the full variable domain: DVKVTQSSRYLVKRTGEKVFLECVQDMDHENMFWYRQDPGLGLRLIYFSYDVKMKEKGDIPEGYSVSREKKERFSLILESASTNQTSMYLCASSLLQEEKLFFGSGTQLSVL.

V gene TRBV10-3 combines with J gene TRBJ2-2; D is possibly TRBD1 (6 bases). The V gene's germline CDR1 is ENHRY and CDR2 SYGVKD. V was trimmed by 10 bases and J by 5 bases, leaving 17 bases between them. The CDR3 loop spans 14 amino acids. The CDR3 spells CATWKQGGTGELFF. The CDR3 DNA reads TGTGCCACCTGGAAACAGGGCGGGACCGGGGAGCTGTTTTTT.

J is TRBJ2-7 and V is TRBV5-1; possibly TRBD2 for D (5 bases). Trimming shortened V by 0 bases and J by 2 bases, and 18 bases separated the two germline ends. The CDR3 extends over 17 amino acids. CDR1 and CDR2 from the germline V gene are SGHRS and YFSETQ. CDR3 sequence reads: CASSLDGLGVVPYEQYF. CDR3 bases: TGCGCCAGCAGCTTGGATGGTCTCGGGGTCGTTCCCTACGAGCAGTACTTC.

The chain employs TRBV5-1 and TRBJ2-7; D is perhaps TRBD1 (5 bases). The V end was cut by 4 bases, the J end by 1 base, with 12 bases between. The CDR3 extends over 14 amino acids. Germline values: CDR1 SGHRS, CDR2 YFSETQ. CDR3 residues: CASSPRQGSYEQYF. CDR3 bases: TGCGCCAGCAGCCCGAGGCAGGGATCCTACGAGCAGTACTTC.

The chain links TRBV6-5 to TRBJ1-5; D gene unclear. Trimming took 0 bases from V and 0 from J, leaving 6 bases between them. From germline, CDR1 is MNHEY and CDR2 SVGAGI. The CDR3 contains 15 residues. The CDR3 bases are TGTGCCAGCAGTTACTCGATTAGTAGCAATCAGCCCCAGCATTTT. As protein: CASSYSISSNQPQHF.

The V call is TRBV7-2, the J call TRBJ1-2; D is perhaps TRBD1 (5 bases). In germline, CDR1 is SGHTA, CDR2 FQGNSA. This CDR3 spans 15 amino acids. The V end was cut by 5 bases, the J end by 1 base, with 14 bases between. CDR3: CASSPRGGSNYGYTF. CDR3 in DNA: TGTGCCAGCAGCCCTCGGGGCGGCAGTAACTATGGCTACACCTTC. Filled out from reference TRBV7-2 and TRBJ1-2, the complete variable domain reads GAGVSQSPSNKVTEKGKDVELRCDPISGHTALYWYRQSLGQGLEFLIYFQGNSAPDKSGLPSDRFSAERTGGSVSTLTIQRTQQEDSAVYLCASSPRGGSNYGYTFGSGTRLTVV.

This chain links TRBV6-6 with TRBJ2-7; TRBD2 matches 11 bases. After removal of 6 bases from V and 2 bases from J, the junction contained 9 bases not matched to a gene. This CDR3 contains 16 residues. Per the germline V gene, CDR1 is MNHNY and CDR2 is SVGAGI (reference sequence). The CDR3 region has the DNA TGTGCCAGCAGCAGACCTACTAGCGGGAGCCCCTACGAGCAGTACTTC. This gives the protein CASSRPTSGSPYEQYF.

This clone has a single count. The gene calls are TRBV7-2 and TRBJ2-5; 8 bases are shared with TRBD2. This CDR3 spans 16 amino acids. The ends lost 3 bases at V and 2 bases at J; junction bases unmatched: 8. Germline-derived CDR1 and CDR2 are SGHTA and FQGNSA. The CDR3 protein is CASSFSLAGTQETQYF. CDR3 bases: TGTGCCAGCAGCTTTTCGTTAGCGGGGACTCAAGAGACCCAGTACTTC. The full variable domain, completed using reference TRBV7-2 and TRBJ2-5, is GAGVSQSPSNKVTEKGKDVELRCDPISGHTALYWYRQSLGQGLEFLIYFQGNSAPDKSGLPSDRFSAERTGGSVSTLTIQRTQQEDSAVYLCASSFSLAGTQETQYFGPGTRLLVL.

This chain links TRBV9 with TRBJ2-7; TRBD1 matches 10 bases. The V and J ends lost 3 bases and 1 base, in that order; junction bases with no gene match: 4. CDR1 and CDR2 from the germline V gene are SGDLS and YYNGEE. This CDR3 comprises 15 residues. The DNA of the CDR3 is TGTGCCAGCAGCGCAGGGACAGGGGCATCCTACGAGCAGTACTTC. It yields the protein CASSAGTGASYEQYF.

The rearrangement joins TRBV3-1 (or the pseudogene TRBV3-2) to TRBJ1-1; no firm D call. The CDR3 sequence is 13 residues long. Germline assignment: CDR1 LGHDT and CDR2 YNNKEL (reference sequence). V was cut by 6 bases and J by 0 bases, with 8 bases left in between. CDR3 loop: CASSKIMNTEAFF. In DNA form, the CDR3 reads TGTGCCAGCAGTAAGATCATGAACACTGAAGCTTTCTTT.

V and J are TRBV20-1 and TRBJ1-5; TRBD1 aligns across 8 bases. Germline values: CDR1 DFQATT, CDR2 SNEGSKA (reference sequence). CDR3 length: 14 amino acids. Unmatched junction bases numbered 13, after V lost 6 bases and J lost 9 bases. The CDR3 DNA reads TGCAGTGCAAGTACCGGGACAGGCTTACGGCCCCAGCATTTT. Its translation is CSASTGTGLRPQHF.

The chain joins TRBV5-1 to TRBJ1-1; D not certain. Per the germline V gene, CDR1 is SGHRS and CDR2 is YFSETQ. Trimming left V 0 bases short and J 8 bases short, with 11 bases between. The CDR3 is 13 residues long. The CDR3 sequence is CASSLVLEAEAFF. The CDR3 DNA is TGCGCCAGCAGCTTGGTCTTAGAGGCGGAAGCTTTCTTT.

This rearrangement joins TRBV7-2 to TRBJ2-3, with D perhaps TRBD2 (5 bases). Germline V lookup: CDR1 SGHTA, CDR2 FQGNSA. The CDR3 runs 14 residues. V lost 3 bases, J lost 3 bases, and 10 bases lay in between. The CDR3 loop is CASSFGGGTDTQYF. The CDR3 nucleotides are TGTGCCAGCAGCTTTGGAGGAGGAACAGATACGCAGTATTTT.

This rearrangement joins TRBV28 to TRBJ2-7; TRBD1 might be the D (5 bases). Looked up from germline, CDR1 is MDHEN and CDR2 is SYDVKM. The CDR3 runs to 14 residues. Trimming shortened V by 4 bases and J by 0 bases, and 10 bases separated the two germline ends. DNA for the CDR3: TGTGCCAGCAGTTATACACAGGACTCCTACGAGCAGTACTTC. Amino acid sequence: CASSYTQDSYEQYF.

This clone has only one observation. The rearrangement uses TRBV7-2 and TRBJ2-3, with 7 bases fitting TRBD2. The ends lost 3 bases at V and 2 bases at J; junction bases unmatched: 8. From germline, CDR1 is SGHTA and CDR2 FQGNSA. This CDR3 has 16 residues. CDR3 residues: CASSFGGLRDTDTQYF. The CDR3 DNA sequence: TGTGCCAGCAGCTTTGGGGGACTACGGGACACAGATACGCAGTATTTT. Combining the CDR3 with reference TRBV7-2 and TRBJ2-3 gives the whole variable domain GAGVSQSPSNKVTEKGKDVELRCDPISGHTALYWYRQSLGQGLEFLIYFQGNSAPDKSGLPSDRFSAERTGGSVSTLTIQRTQQEDSAVYLCASSFGGLRDTDTQYFGPGTRLTVL.